This record looks at one T cell receptor (beta chain) sequence and its context. Use of 60 Vbeta and 13 Jbeta primers characterized the PCR. The table came from immunoSEQ multiplex PCR; TCRdb's copy has only in-frame clones and leaves some out. Here the sample spans 100,000 to 150,000 clones, 55% to 75% being singletons. V was trimmed by 0 bases and J by 1 base, leaving 12 bases between them. CDR1 and CDR2 from the germline V gene are SEHNR and FQNEAQ (reference sequence). There are 16 residues in the CDR3. The data were taken from a study of cytomegalovirus exposure and HLA in healthy donors. The chain carries TRBV7-9 and TRBJ1-1, with D possibly being TRBD1 (5 bases). The TCR was taken from a man younger than 40 in good health and CMV-seronegative. Material for sequencing was PBMCs. Here the CDR3 DNA reads TGTGCCAGCAGCTTAGCATTAGGGGATGGGAACACTGAAGCTTTCTTT. Translating it yields CASSLALGDGNTEAFF.